This T cell receptor beta chain was sequenced for a study of T cells in Graves' hyperthyroidism and ophthalmopathy. Overall study: Peripheral blood was collected at initial diagnosis, before any treatment. Study-wide findings and caveats: The model predicted ophthalmopathy a median approximately seven months before onset. From stable hyperthyroidism, ophthalmopathy was set apart by a 13 V-J model.

This clonotype came up many times. Its specificity is not known. From RNA transcripts, TCR beta CDR3 regions were amplified. When the TCR CDR3 underwent first-round RT-PCR, the HTBI primer set was used. TCRdb independently ran MiXCR on the multiplex PCR reads; one entry per CDR3 protein. The sample lists 250,000 or so distinct CDR3 sequences, roughly 17% seen once, with around 30% in the top ten. The germline gives CDR1 SEHNR, CDR2 FQNEAQ (reference sequence). The CDR3 is 12 residues long. V lost 4 bases and J lost 14, with 15 bases in between. The sample comprised blood. This TCR was recovered from a woman between 18 and 29 years old with Graves' ophthalmopathy. The rearrangement joins TRBV7-9 to TRBJ2-1; D possibly corresponds to TRBD2 (7 bases). The CDR3, as DNA: TGTGCCAGCAGCTCAACAGGGAGGGTTGAGTTCTTC. It yields the protein CASSSTGRVEFF.